This is a list of T cell receptor beta chains from one sample in a study of blood T cell repertoires in COVID-19. The table came from immunoSEQ multiplex PCR; TCRdb's copy has only in-frame clones and leaves some out. The table includes about 88,000 clones, about 71% detected once. Material: peripheral blood. These receptors were obtained from an older woman in a cohort sampled during active or convalescent COVID-19. The CDR3 runs from the conserved cysteine through the conserved F or W.

V gene	J gene	CDR3 protein
TRBV7-2	TRBJ2-3	CASSHRVPTDTQYF
TRBV11-2	TRBJ1-1	CASSLAGRITEAFF
TRBV2	TRBJ1-2	CASKGTGAYGYTF
TRBV12-3/TRBV12-4	TRBJ2-1	CASSPRYNEQFF
TRBV12-5	TRBJ2-3	CASGLGLAGDSTDTQYF
TRBV4-2	TRBJ1-2	CASSPRGRDYGYTF
TRBV7-8	TRBJ2-7	CASSLAGTSGASVYEQYF
TRBV7-3	TRBJ2-1	CASSPSGGAVGEQFF
TRBV5-1	TRBJ2-2	CASSLRWTMNTGELFF
TRBV9	TRBJ2-3	CASSERELAADTQYF
TRBV7-3	TRBJ2-1	CASSVAGGPYNEQFF
TRBV30	TRBJ2-3	CAWRLLAESTDTQYF
TRBV7-9	TRBJ1-2	CASSADRVTNYGYTF
TRBV5-5	TRBJ1-4	CASSPLARPNEKLFF
TRBV5-1	TRBJ2-1	CASSPGPGGGSYNEQFF
TRBV5-6	TRBJ1-2	CASSLRSTGTANYGYTF
TRBV2	TRBJ2-4	CASSTEAGNIQYF
TRBV19	TRBJ2-1	CASSIDRGPYNEQFF
TRBV19	TRBJ1-6	CASSIVQGAGSSPLHF